This is a list of T cell receptor beta chains from one sample in a study of identical twins. MiXCR was run by TCRdb on the 5' RACE reads, yielding one entry per CDR3 protein. The repertoire holds approximately 600,000 distinct CDR3 sequences, with 7% to 7.5% as singletons. These data also featured in a second study, about yellow fever vaccine responses in identical twins.

Material: PBMCs. The receptors derive from a woman aged 18-35 years in good health. Both conserved end residues are part of each CDR3. The order of the fields is D gene, J gene, clone size, V gene, CDR3 protein, CDR3 DNA. D genes are given only for firm matches. Size is omitted from some rows. Given values are once, few, many or a class for expanded clones.

D gene: .; J gene: TRBJ2-7; clone size: many; V gene: TRBV24-1; CDR3 protein: CATSDFSDEQYF; CDR3 DNA: TGTGCCACCAGTGATTTCTCTGACGAGCAGTACTTC
D gene: TRBD1; J gene: TRBJ1-5; clone size: .; V gene: TRBV7-8; CDR3 protein: CASSPPARGLWGNQPQHF; CDR3 DNA: TGTGCCAGCAGCCCTCCGGCCAGGGGGCTCTGGGGCAATCAGCCCCAGCATTTT
D gene: .; J gene: TRBJ1-2; clone size: few; V gene: TRBV5-1; CDR3 protein: CASARGLRNYGYTF; CDR3 DNA: TGCGCCAGCGCTCGGGGGCTGAGGAACTATGGCTACACCTTC
D gene: .; J gene: TRBJ2-3; clone size: many; V gene: TRBV7-9; CDR3 protein: CASSLEGQVEDTQYF; CDR3 DNA: TGTGCCAGCAGCTTAGAGGGGCAGGTTGAAGATACGCAGTATTTT
D gene: .; J gene: TRBJ2-1; clone size: many; V gene: TRBV7-9; CDR3 protein: CASSQGGRENEQFF; CDR3 DNA: TGTGCCAGCAGCCAGGGCGGGCGGGAAAATGAGCAGTTCTTC
D gene: .; J gene: TRBJ2-2; clone size: few; V gene: TRBV5-5; CDR3 protein: CASNPPRSNTGELFF; CDR3 DNA: TGTGCCAGCAACCCGCCAAGATCGAACACCGGGGAGCTGTTTTTT
D gene: .; J gene: TRBJ2-3; clone size: many; V gene: TRBV6-2/TRBV6-3; CDR3 protein: CASSYRPSVNTQYF; CDR3 DNA: TGTGCCAGCAGTTATCGACCGTCGGTAAATACGCAGTATTTT
D gene: TRBD2; J gene: TRBJ2-7; clone size: many; V gene: TRBV5-1; CDR3 protein: CASSPSGLAAEQYF; CDR3 DNA: TGCGCCAGCAGCCCTTCGGGACTAGCAGCCGAGCAGTACTTC
D gene: TRBD1; J gene: TRBJ2-3; clone size: few; V gene: TRBV7-3; CDR3 protein: CASSFRDRGRDTQYF; CDR3 DNA: TGTGCCAGCAGCTTCCGGGACAGGGGTAGAGATACGCAGTATTTT
D gene: .; J gene: TRBJ1-1; clone size: .; V gene: TRBV6-2/TRBV6-3; CDR3 protein: CASSYSGGFEAFF; CDR3 DNA: TGTGCCAGCAGTTACTCGGGGGGGTTTGAGGCTTTCTTT
D gene: .; J gene: TRBJ2-1; clone size: .; V gene: TRBV29-1; CDR3 protein: CSGRQYWNEQFF; CDR3 DNA: TGCAGCGGCCGACAGTATTGGAATGAGCAGTTCTTC
D gene: .; J gene: TRBJ2-5; clone size: .; V gene: TRBV2; CDR3 protein: CATKGEKETQYF; CDR3 DNA: TGTGCCACCAAGGGCGAGAAAGAGACCCAGTACTTC
D gene: .; J gene: TRBJ1-2; clone size: many; V gene: TRBV3-1; CDR3 protein: CASSQAGPQGWNGYTF; CDR3 DNA: TGTGCCAGCAGCCAAGCCGGCCCACAGGGATGGAATGGCTACACCTTC
D gene: .; J gene: TRBJ1-4; clone size: many; V gene: TRBV3-1; CDR3 protein: CASSQMVGEKLFF; CDR3 DNA: TGTGCCAGCAGCCAGATGGTAGGGGAAAAACTGTTTTTT
D gene: .; J gene: TRBJ1-1; clone size: few; V gene: TRBV11-2; CDR3 protein: CASSWATEAFF; CDR3 DNA: TGTGCCAGCAGCTGGGCGACTGAAGCTTTCTTT
D gene: TRBD2; J gene: TRBJ2-3; clone size: many; V gene: TRBV20-1; CDR3 protein: CSARDLLAGENTQYF; CDR3 DNA: TGCAGTGCTAGAGACCTACTAGCGGGAGAAAATACGCAGTATTTT
D gene: .; J gene: TRBJ2-3; clone size: few; V gene: TRBV4-1; CDR3 protein: CASSHDPTGASTDTQYF; CDR3 DNA: TGCGCCAGCAGCCATGACCCGACAGGAGCTAGCACAGATACGCAGTATTTT
D gene: .; J gene: TRBJ2-5; clone size: .; V gene: TRBV3-1; CDR3 protein: CASSQRGKRVGETQYF; CDR3 DNA: TGTGCCAGCAGCCAACGGGGGAAGAGGGTTGGAGAGACCCAGTACTTC
D gene: TRBD2; J gene: TRBJ2-3; clone size: .; V gene: TRBV20-1; CDR3 protein: CSARDPAGGHTDTQYF; CDR3 DNA: TGCAGTGCTAGAGATCCGGCGGGGGGCCACACAGATACGCAGTATTTT
D gene: .; J gene: TRBJ1-6; clone size: many; V gene: TRBV5-1; CDR3 protein: CASSEQGLNSPLHF; CDR3 DNA: TGCGCCAGCAGCGAACAGGGTTTGAATTCACCCCTCCACTTT
D gene: .; J gene: TRBJ2-3; clone size: many; V gene: TRBV18; CDR3 protein: CASSLKQASTDTQYF; CDR3 DNA: TGTGCCAGCTCACTAAAACAGGCCTCCACAGATACGCAGTATTTT
D gene: .; J gene: TRBJ2-1; clone size: few; V gene: TRBV3-1; CDR3 protein: CASSLQGPASSYNEQFF; CDR3 DNA: TGTGCCAGCAGCCTGCAGGGCCCCGCGAGCTCCTACAATGAGCAGTTCTTC
D gene: .; J gene: TRBJ1-1; clone size: many; V gene: TRBV29-1; CDR3 protein: CSVGGAVRSTEAFF; CDR3 DNA: TGCAGCGTTGGAGGGGCCGTAAGGTCTACTGAAGCTTTCTTT